Sequencing of this TCR beta chain was carried out in a study of CD8 T cells in ankylosing spondylitis. Study-level findings and limits: The clones that were linked to disease were reported to be significantly enriched in matched synovial fluid samples from ankylosing spondylitis patients. Some of the motif variants had earlier been found in reactive arthritis patients' fluid and blood. Blood from ankylosing spondylitis patients appeared to carry a characteristic roughly eight-variant TCR beta motif. CD8+ cells made up the disease-linked clones, which were relatively rare in peripheral blood.

With regard to this clonotype: The antigen is not known.

Preparation of TCR beta libraries was done by quantitative 5'-RACE with molecular barcodes. TCRdb re-analysed the 5' RACE reads in MiXCR, keeping a single row per CDR3 protein. The sample contains approximately 440,000 distinct CDR3 sequences, approximately 17% of which appear only once. The clonotype comes from a male donor with ankylosing spondylitis. The specimen was blood, either unsorted or a sorted T cell fraction (not recorded which).

The chain's CDR3 is CASSLAPAGGERELFF. In DNA form, the CDR3 reads TGTGCCAGCAGCTTGGCCCCAGCGGGAGGGGAGCGGGAGCTGTTTTTT. The rearrangement links TRBV5-5 to TRBJ2-2, with TRBD2 identical over 10 bases. The CDR3 spans 16 residues. The V segment lost 0 bases and the J segment 9 bases; nucleotides outside the gene matches: 8. CDR1 is SGHKS and CDR2 is YYEKEE in the germline V gene (reference sequence).